The sequence of this T cell receptor (beta chain) was determined in a study of OX40 agonist ivuxolimab in advanced cancers. Study-wide context: Ivuxolimab, an antibody that agonizes OX40 (CD134), was administered to the patients. The group had a mean age of roughly 56 years, ranged from 23 to 79, and was just under 85% male. Of the patients, three showed partial responses, one with hepatocellular carcinoma and two with cutaneous melanoma.

The data were produced by immunoSEQ multiplex PCR, yet TCRdb's version contains in-frame clones alone and is incomplete. Of 52,000 or so clones listed, 84% are singletons. Notes on the study in general: Among some nonresponders, normalized T-cell clonal expansion was also low.

Note on this clone: Its target is unknown.

Looked up from germline, CDR1 is SGHRS and CDR2 is YFSETQ. J lost 0 bases, V lost 4 bases, and 3 bases had no gene match. CDR3 size: 15 residues. The source was CD4+ or CD8+ T cells sorted from blood, collected in a trial of the OX40 agonist ivuxolimab. The TCR originated in an adult with an advanced solid tumor such as melanoma, head and neck, liver or kidney cancer. The chain uses TRBV5-1 and TRBJ2-7; 11 bases align to TRBD1. The CDR3 DNA is TGCGCCAGCAGCAACGGGACAGGGGGCTCCTACGAGCAGTACTTC. As protein: CASSNGTGGSYEQYF. The whole variable domain, remainder taken from reference TRBV5-1 and TRBJ2-7, is KAGVTQTPRYLIKTRGQQVTLSCSPISGHRSVSWYQQTPGQGLQFLFEYFSETQRNKGNFPGRFSGRQFSNSRSEMNVSTLELGDSALYLCASSNGTGGSYEQYFGPGTRLTVT.